This TCR beta chain was sequenced for a study of shared clonotypes between healthy human individuals. Study overall: Per donor, CD8 memory used one plate, CD8 naive used two, CD4 memory used three and CD4 naive used three.

Sorted-subset replicate PCR reactions contained 150 to 200 ng DNA, corresponding to about 30,000 T cell genomes. Here immunoSEQ multiplex PCR was the method, and the copy in TCRdb shows in-frame clones only, minus some. Of over 2 million clones in the sample, less than 95% were seen once. Findings and caveats of the study: Naive subsets usually exceeded memory subsets in estimated richness.

CDR1 is MNHEY, CDR2 SMNVEV, per germline (reference sequence). The V gene lost 4 bases and the J gene lost 6 bases, with 12 bases spanning the gap. This CDR3 region has 14 residues. This clone was found once. The target antigen is unknown. The chain is built from TRBV27 and TRBJ2-2; possible D gene TRBD2, 5 bases. The sample taken for sequencing was naive CD4+ T cells from PBMCs. Subset noted: CD45RA+ positively selected. This TCR was recovered from a man younger than 35 in good health. Some clones in this sample may be carry-over from other donors' samples. As DNA, the CDR3 is TGTGCCAGCAGTTCAGGACTGCTCGCCGGGGAGCTGTTTTTT. Translation gives CASSSGLLAGELFF.